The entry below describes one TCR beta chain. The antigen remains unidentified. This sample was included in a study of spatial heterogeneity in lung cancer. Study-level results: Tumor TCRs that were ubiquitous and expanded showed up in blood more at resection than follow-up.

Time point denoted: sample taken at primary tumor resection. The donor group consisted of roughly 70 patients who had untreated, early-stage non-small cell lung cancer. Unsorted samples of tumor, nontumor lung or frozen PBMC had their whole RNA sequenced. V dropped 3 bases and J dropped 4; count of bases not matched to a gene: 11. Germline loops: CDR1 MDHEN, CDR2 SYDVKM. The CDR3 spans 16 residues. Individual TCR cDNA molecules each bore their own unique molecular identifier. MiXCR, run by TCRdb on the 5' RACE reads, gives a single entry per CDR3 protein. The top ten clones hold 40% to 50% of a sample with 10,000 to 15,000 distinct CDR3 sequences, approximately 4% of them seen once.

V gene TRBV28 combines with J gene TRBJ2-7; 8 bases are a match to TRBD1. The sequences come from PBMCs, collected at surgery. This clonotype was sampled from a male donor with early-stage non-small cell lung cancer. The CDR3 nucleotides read TGTGCCAGCAGTTTTGGGACAGGTCGCCCCCGGTACGAGCAGTACTTC. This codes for CASSFGTGRPRYEQYF.